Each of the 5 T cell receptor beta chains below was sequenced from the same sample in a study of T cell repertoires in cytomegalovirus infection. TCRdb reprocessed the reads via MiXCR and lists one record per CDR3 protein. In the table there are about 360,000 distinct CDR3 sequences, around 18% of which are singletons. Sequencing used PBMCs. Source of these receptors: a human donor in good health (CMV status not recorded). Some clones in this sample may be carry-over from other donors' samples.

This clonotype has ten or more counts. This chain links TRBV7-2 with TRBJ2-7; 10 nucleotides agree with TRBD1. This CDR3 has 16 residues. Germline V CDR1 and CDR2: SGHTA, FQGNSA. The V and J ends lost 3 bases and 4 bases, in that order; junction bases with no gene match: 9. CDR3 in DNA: TGTGCCAGCAGCTTCATAGGCCCGGGACAGGGGTACGAGCAGTACTTC. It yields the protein CASSFIGPGQGYEQYF. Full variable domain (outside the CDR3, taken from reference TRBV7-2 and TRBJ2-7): GAGVSQSPSNKVTEKGKDVELRCDPISGHTALYWYRQSLGQGLEFLIYFQGNSAPDKSGLPSDRFSAERTGGSVSTLTIQRTQQEDSAVYLCASSFIGPGQGYEQYFGPGTRLTVT.

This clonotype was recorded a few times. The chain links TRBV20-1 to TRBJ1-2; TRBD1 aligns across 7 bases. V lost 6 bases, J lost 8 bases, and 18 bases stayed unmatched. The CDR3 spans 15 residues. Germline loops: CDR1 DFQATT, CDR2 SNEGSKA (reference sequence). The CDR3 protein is CSANNPKKGAEGYTF. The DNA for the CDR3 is TGCAGTGCCAATAACCCTAAAAAGGGGGCAGAGGGCTACACCTTC.

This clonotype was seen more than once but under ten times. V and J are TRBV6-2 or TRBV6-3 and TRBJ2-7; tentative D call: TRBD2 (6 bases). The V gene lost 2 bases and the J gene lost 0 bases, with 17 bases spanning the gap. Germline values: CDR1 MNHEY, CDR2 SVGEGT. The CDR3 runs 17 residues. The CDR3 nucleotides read TGTGCCAGCAGTTACGACCGGGACTTCTCGAGCTCCTACGAGCAGTACTTC. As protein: CASSYDRDFSSSYEQYF.

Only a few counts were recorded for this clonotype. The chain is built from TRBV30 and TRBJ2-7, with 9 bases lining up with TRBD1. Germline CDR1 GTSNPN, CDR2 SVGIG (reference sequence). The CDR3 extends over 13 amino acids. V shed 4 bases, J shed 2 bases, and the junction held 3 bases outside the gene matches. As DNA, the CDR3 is TGTGCCTGGAACAGGGGGCCGGCCTACGAGCAGTACTTC. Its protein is CAWNRGPAYEQYF.

The CDR3 DNA reads as TGCGCCAGCAGCCCCAGGACGGAAGGCCTCTATGGCTACACCTTC. Protein: CASSPRTEGLYGYTF. The chain couples TRBV4-3 to TRBJ1-2; D uncertain. Trimming shortened V by 4 bases and J by 4 bases, and 16 bases separated the two germline ends. Germline values: CDR1 LGHNA, CDR2 YSLEER. The CDR3 is 15 residues long.